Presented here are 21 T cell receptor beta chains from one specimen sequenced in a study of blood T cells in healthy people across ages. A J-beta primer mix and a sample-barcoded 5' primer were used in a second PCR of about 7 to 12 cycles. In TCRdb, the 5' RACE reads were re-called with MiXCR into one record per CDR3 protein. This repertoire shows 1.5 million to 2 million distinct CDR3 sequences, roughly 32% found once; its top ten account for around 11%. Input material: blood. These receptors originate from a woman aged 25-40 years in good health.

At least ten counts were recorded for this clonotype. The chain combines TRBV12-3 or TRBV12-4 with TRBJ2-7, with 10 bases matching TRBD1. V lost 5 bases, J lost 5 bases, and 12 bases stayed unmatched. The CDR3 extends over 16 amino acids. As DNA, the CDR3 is TGTGCCAGCAGTGAAAACTGGGGACAGGGGAGAGACGAGCAGTACTTC. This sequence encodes CASSENWGQGRDEQYF.

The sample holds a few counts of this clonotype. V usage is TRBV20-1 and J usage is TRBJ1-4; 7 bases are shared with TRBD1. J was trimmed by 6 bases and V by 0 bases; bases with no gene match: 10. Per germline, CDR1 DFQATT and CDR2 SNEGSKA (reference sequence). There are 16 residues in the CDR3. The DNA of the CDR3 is TGCAGTGCTAGAGATGGAGGGGGCGGGAGTTATGAAAAACTGTTTTTT. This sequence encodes CSARDGGGGSYEKLFF.

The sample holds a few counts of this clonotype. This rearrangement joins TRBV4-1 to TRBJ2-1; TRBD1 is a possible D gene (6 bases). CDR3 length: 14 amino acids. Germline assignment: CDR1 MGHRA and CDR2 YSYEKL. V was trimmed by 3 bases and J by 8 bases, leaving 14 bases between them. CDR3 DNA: TGCGCCAGCAGCCACGGAACAGGGATGGATGAGCAGTTCTTC. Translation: CASSHGTGMDEQFF.

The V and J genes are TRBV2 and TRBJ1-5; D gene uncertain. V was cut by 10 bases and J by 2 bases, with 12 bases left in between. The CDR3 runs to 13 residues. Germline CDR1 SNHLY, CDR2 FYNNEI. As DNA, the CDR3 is TGTGCCAACTCGGGCGGTCGCAATCAGCCCCAGCATTTT. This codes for CANSGGRNQPQHF.

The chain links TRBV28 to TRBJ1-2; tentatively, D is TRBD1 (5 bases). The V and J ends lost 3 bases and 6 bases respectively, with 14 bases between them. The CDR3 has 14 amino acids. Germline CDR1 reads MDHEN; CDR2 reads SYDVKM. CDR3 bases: TGTGCCAGCAGTTTTCCTGCAGGGTATAATGGCTACACCTTC. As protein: CASSFPAGYNGYTF.

CDR3 region: CASRQRTSGAIRETQYF. DNA for the CDR3: TGTGCCAGCAGACAAAGGACTAGCGGGGCCATCCGGGAGACCCAGTACTTC. The chain has TRBV2 and TRBJ2-5; TRBD2 agrees at 12 bases. With V trimmed by 6 bases and J by 5 bases, 13 bases remained unmatched. Germline V gene lookup returns CDR1 SNHLY and CDR2 FYNNEI. The CDR3 is 17 amino acids.

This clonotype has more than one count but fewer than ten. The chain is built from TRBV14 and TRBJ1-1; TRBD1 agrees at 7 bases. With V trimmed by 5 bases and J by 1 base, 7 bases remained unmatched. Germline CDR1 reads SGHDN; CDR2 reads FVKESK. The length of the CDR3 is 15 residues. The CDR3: CASSFQGDRNTEAFF. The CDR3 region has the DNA TGTGCCAGCAGCTTCCAAGGGGACAGGAACACTGAAGCTTTCTTT.

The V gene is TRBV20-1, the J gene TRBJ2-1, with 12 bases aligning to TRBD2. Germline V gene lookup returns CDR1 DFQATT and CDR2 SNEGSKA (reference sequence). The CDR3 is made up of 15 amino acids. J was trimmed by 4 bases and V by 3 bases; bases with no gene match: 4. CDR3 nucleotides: TGCAGTGCTAGTGGGGGACTAGCGGGTTACAATGAGCAGTTCTTC. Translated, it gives CSASGGLAGYNEQFF.

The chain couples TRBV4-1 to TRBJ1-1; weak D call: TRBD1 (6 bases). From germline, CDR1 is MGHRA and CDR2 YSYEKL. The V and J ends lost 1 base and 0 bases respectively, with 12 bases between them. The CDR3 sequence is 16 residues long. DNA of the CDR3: TGCGCCAGCAGCCAAGCTACAGGGTCGGTGAACACTGAAGCTTTCTTT. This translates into CASSQATGSVNTEAFF.

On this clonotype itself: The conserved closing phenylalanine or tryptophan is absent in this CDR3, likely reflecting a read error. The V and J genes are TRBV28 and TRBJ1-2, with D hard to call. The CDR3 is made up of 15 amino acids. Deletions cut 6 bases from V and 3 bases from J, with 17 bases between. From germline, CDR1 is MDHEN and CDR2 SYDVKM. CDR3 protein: CASSPPTDGYYGYTL. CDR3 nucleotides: TGTGCCAGCAGCCCTCCCACCGACGGATACTATGGCTACACCCTC.

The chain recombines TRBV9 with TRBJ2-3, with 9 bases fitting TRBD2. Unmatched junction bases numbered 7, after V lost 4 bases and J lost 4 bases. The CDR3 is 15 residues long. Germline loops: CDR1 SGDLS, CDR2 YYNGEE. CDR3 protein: CASSPRGGAADTQYF. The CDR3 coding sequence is TGTGCCAGCAGCCCGCGCGGGGGGGCCGCAGATACGCAGTATTTT.

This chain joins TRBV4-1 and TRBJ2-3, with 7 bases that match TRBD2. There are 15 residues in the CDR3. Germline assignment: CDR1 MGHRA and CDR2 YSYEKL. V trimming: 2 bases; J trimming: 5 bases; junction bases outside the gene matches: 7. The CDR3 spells CASSQRGREGDTQYF. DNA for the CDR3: TGCGCCAGCAGCCAACGAGGGAGGGAGGGAGATACGCAGTATTTT.

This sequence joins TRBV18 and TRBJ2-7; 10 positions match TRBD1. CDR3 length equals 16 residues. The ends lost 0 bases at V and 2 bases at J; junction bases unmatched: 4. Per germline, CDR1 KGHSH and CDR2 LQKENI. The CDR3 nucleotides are TGTGCCAGCTCACCACCAGTGGGACAGGGGCCCTACGAGCAGTACTTC. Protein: CASSPPVGQGPYEQYF.

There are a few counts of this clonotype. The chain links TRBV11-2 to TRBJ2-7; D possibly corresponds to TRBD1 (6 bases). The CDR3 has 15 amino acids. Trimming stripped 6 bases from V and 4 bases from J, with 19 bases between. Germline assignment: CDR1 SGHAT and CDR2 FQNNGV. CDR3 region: CASRSPGHRSYEQYF. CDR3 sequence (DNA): TGTGCCAGCAGATCCCCGGGACACCGTTCGTACGAGCAGTACTTC.

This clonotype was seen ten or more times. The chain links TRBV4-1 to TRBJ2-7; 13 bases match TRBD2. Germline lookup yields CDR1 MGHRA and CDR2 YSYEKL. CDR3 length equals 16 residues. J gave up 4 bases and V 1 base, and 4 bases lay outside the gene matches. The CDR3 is CASSQGTSGSWYEQYF. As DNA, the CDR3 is TGCGCCAGCAGCCAAGGGACTAGCGGGAGTTGGTACGAGCAGTACTTC.

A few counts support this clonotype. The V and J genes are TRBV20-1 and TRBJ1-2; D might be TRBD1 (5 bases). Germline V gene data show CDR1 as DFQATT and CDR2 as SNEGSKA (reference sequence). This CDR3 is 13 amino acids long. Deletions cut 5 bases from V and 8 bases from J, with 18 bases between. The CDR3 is CSASYRGPGGYTF. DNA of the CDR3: TGCAGTGCTTCATATCGGGGCCCCGGGGGCTACACCTTC.

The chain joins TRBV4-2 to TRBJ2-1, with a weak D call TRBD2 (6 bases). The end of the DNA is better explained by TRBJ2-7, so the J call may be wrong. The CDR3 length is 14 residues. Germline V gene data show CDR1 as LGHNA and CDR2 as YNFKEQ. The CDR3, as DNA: TGTGCCAGCAGCCAAATGACTAGTCGCAATGAGCAGTACTTC. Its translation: CASSQMTSRNEQYF.

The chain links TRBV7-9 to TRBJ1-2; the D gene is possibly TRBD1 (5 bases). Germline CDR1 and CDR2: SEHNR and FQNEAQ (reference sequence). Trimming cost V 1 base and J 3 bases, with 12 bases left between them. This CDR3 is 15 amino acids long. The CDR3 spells CASSLGGLRDYGYTF. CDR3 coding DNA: TGTGCCAGCAGCTTAGGGGGGTTAAGGGACTATGGCTACACCTTC.

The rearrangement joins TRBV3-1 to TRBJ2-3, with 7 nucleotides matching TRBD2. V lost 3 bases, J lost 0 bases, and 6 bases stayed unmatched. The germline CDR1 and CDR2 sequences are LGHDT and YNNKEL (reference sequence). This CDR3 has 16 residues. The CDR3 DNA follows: TGTGCCAGCAGCCAGGGACTTAGCGGGAGCACAGATACGCAGTATTTT. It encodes CASSQGLSGSTDTQYF.

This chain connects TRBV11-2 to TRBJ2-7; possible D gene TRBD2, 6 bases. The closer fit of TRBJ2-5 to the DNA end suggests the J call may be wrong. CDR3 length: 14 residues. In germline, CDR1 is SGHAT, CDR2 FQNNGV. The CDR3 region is CASSFARLGETQYF. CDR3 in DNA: TGTGCCAGCAGCTTTGCCCGACTAGGGGAGACCCAGTACTTC.

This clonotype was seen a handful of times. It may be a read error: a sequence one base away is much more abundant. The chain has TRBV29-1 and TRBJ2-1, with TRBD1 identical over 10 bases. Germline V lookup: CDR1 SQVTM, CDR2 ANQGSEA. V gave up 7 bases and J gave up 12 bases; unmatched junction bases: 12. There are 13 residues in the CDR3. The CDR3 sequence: CSADRGQRFGQFF. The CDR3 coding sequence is TGCAGCGCTGACAGGGGGCAGCGGTTTGGGCAGTTCTTC.